Listed below are T cell receptor beta chains from one sample, sequenced in a study of shared clonotypes between healthy human individuals. Using immunoSEQ multiplex PCR, the repertoire was profiled, and TCRdb retains in-frame clones only, with some absent. The profile shows around 1.5 million clones, around 98% of them singletons. The sequencing sample was made of naive CD4+ T cells sorted from blood. These receptors were collected from a man under 40 in good health. CDR3s include the opening cysteine and the closing phenylalanine or tryptophan. D genes are given only for firm matches. Only part of the rows carry a size: once, few, many, or a class if the clone is expanded.

j_call d_call clone_size cdr3_length v_call cdr3_nt cdr3_aa
TRBJ2-7 . once 17 TRBV7-9 TGTGCCAGCAGCTTAGGGGGCCGACAACTCCTCTCCTACGAGCAGTACTTC CASSLGGRQLLSYEQYF
TRBJ2-2 . . 15 TRBV10-1 TGCGCCAGCAGTGATGGGGGACTCTACACCGGGGAGCTGTTTTTT CASSDGGLYTGELFF
TRBJ2-1 . . 13 TRBV6-5 TGTGCCAGCAGTTACGCCCTACAGGGTGAGCAGTTCTTC CASSYALQGEQFF
TRBJ1-3 . . 12 TRBV28 TGTGCCAGCAGTATCCCCGGAAACACCATATATTTT CASSIPGNTIYF
TRBJ2-3 . . 15 TRBV7-2 TGTGCCAGCAGCTTCTATACCGCTGGCACAGATACGCAGTATTTT CASSFYTAGTDTQYF
TRBJ2-5 TRBD2 once 17 TRBV7-7 TGTGCTAGCAGCTTCCTAGCGGGTTTCCAAAGGGTAGAGACCCAGTACTTC CASSFLAGFQRVETQYF
TRBJ2-1 TRBD2 . 16 TRBV28 TGTGCCAGCAGTCCTGGGACTAGCGGGAACCTCAAGGAGCAGTTCTTC CASSPGTSGNLKEQFF
TRBJ2-7 . . 13 TRBV28 TGTGCCAGCAACCGGATCGTAGCCTACGAGCAGTACTTC CASNRIVAYEQYF
TRBJ1-4 . once 11 TRBV20-1 TGCAGTGCCACCACGCGCGGGGTACTGTTTTTT CSATTRGVLFF
TRBJ1-4 . . 16 TRBV5-4 TGTGCCAGCAGCTTGGATCCGTCCCCCGAGGGGGAAAAACTGTTTTTT CASSLDPSPEGEKLFF
TRBJ2-1 TRBD2 . 17 TRBV28 TGTGCCAGCAGATCTATAAGACTAGCGGGCACATACAATGAGCAGTTCTTC CASRSIRLAGTYNEQFF
TRBJ1-1 . . 12 TRBV7-2 TGTGCCAGCAGCTTTTTGGGCACTGAAGCTTTCTTT CASSFLGTEAFF
TRBJ2-6 TRBD1 . 19 TRBV10-3 TGTGCCATCAGTGGAGGGGGGACAGGGTCCTCCTCTGGGGCCAACGTCCTGACTTTC CAISGGGTGSSSGANVLTF
TRBJ2-5 TRBD2 . 15 TRBV18 TGTGCCAGCTCACCCGGGACTAGCGGGCCAGAGACCCAGTACTTC CASSPGTSGPETQYF
TRBJ2-7 . . 16 TRBV19 TGTGCCAGTAGTAAGCCCTGGCGGGACGGCTCCTACGAGCAGTACTTC CASSKPWRDGSYEQYF
TRBJ2-1 TRBD2 . 15 TRBV11-2 TGTGCCAGCAGCTTATCTAGCGGGAGTTACAATGAGCAGTTCTTC CASSLSSGSYNEQFF
TRBJ2-5 . . 15 TRBV18 TGTGCCAGCTCACACCAGGACAGTCGCCAAGAGACCCAGTACTTC CASSHQDSRQETQYF
TRBJ2-4 TRBD2 . 17 TRBV9 TGTGCCAGCAGCGTAGGGACTAGCGGGAGGTCCAAAAACATTCAGTACTTC CASSVGTSGRSKNIQYF
TRBJ2-2 TRBD2 . 16 TRBV5-1 TGCGCCAGCTCCCGGTCTAGCGGACCGAACACCGGGGAGCTGTTTTTT CASSRSSGPNTGELFF
TRBJ2-7 TRBD1 . 14 TRBV5-5 TGTGCCAGCAGCTTGGGACAGGGGATCTACGAGCAGTACTTC CASSLGQGIYEQYF
TRBJ2-2 TRBD2 . 16 TRBV18 TGTGCCAGCTCACAGGAGACTAGCGGGGACACCGGGGAGCTGTTTTTT CASSQETSGDTGELFF
TRBJ2-1 . once 15 TRBV5-1 TGCGCCAGCAGCTGGGGTCTCCCCGACAGCAATGAGCAGTTCTTC CASSWGLPDSNEQFF
TRBJ1-1 TRBD1 . 13 TRBV7-8 TGTGCCAGCAGCCAGCTGACAGGGGGAGAAGCTTTCTTT CASSQLTGGEAFF
TRBJ2-7 TRBD2 . 17 TRBV27 TGTGCCAGCAGTTTACCGAGCGGGACTGCCCATTCCTACGAGCAGTACTTC CASSLPSGTAHSYEQYF
TRBJ2-1 TRBD2 . 15 TRBV9 TGTGCCAGCAGCGGGAGCGGGAGAGCCTACAATGAGCAGTTCTTC CASSGSGRAYNEQFF
TRBJ2-1 TRBD2 . 15 TRBV11-2 TGTGCCAGCAGACTAGCGGGAGCTCCCTACAATGAGCAGTTCTTC CASRLAGAPYNEQFF
TRBJ2-2 . . 15 TRBV5-1 TGCGCCAGCGGGACGTGGTCGGCTAACACCGGGGAGCTGTTTTTT CASGTWSANTGELFF
TRBJ1-4 . . 14 TRBV5-4 TGTGCCAGCAGCTTGTCGGGTGCCGGTGAAAAACTGTTTTTT CASSLSGAGEKLFF
TRBJ2-1 . . 17 TRBV2 TGTGCCAGCCCCCACCAGAAAGCCACAACGGGGGACAATGAGCAGTTCTTC CASPHQKATTGDNEQFF
TRBJ2-5 . . 13 TRBV5-4 TGTGCCAGCAGCTCCGACCTACAAGAGACCCAGTACTTC CASSSDLQETQYF
TRBJ2-3 TRBD2 . 15 TRBV19 TGTGCCAGTAGTCAACTAGCGGGAGGGTTGGATACGCAGTATTTT CASSQLAGGLDTQYF